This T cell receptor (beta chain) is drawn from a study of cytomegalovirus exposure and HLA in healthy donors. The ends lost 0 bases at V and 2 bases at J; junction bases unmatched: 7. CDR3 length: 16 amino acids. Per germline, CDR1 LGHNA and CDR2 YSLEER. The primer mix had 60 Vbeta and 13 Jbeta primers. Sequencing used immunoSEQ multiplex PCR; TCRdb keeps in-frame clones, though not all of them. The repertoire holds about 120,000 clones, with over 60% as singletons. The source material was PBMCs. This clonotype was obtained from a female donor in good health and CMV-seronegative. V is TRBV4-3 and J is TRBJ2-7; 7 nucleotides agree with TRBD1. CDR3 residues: CASSQDPTGLAYEQYF. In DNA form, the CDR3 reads TGCGCCAGCAGCCAAGACCCGACAGGGTTGGCCTACGAGCAGTACTTC.